These 5 T cell receptor beta chains came from one sample sequenced in a study of shared clonotypes between healthy human individuals. Naive CD8 cells lacked CD45RO and underwent positive selection for CCR7, leaving out terminally differentiated effector memory CD45RA+ cells. The repertoire was sequenced with immunoSEQ multiplex PCR; TCRdb's copy has only in-frame clones and lacks some. The table lists hundreds of thousands of clones, roughly 98% of them singletons. Sequencing was carried out using naive CD8+ T cells sorted from blood. The receptors were gathered from a man younger than 40 in good health.

The chain recombines TRBV4-1 with TRBJ2-5; 7 nucleotides align to TRBD1. Germline-derived CDR1 and CDR2 are MGHRA and YSYEKL. V was pared by 1 base and J by 5 bases, with 7 bases of the junction left unmatched. The CDR3 runs 15 residues. CDR3 in amino acids: CASSQGTGWGETQYF. In DNA form, the CDR3 reads TGCGCCAGCAGCCAAGGGACAGGTTGGGGGGAGACCCAGTACTTC.

This rearrangement joins TRBV7-8 to TRBJ2-7; 15 nucleotides agree with TRBD2. The CDR3 has 16 amino acids. From germline, CDR1 is SGHVS and CDR2 FQNEAQ. The J segment lost 2 bases and the V segment lost 5 bases, leaving 4 bases of the junction unmatched. CDR3 sequence reads: CASSAGLAGGPYEQYF. CDR3 in DNA: TGTGCCAGCAGCGCAGGACTAGCGGGAGGGCCCTACGAGCAGTACTTC.

This clone has a single count. The chain joins TRBV5-1 to TRBJ2-7, with D perhaps being TRBD1 or TRBD2 (5 bases each). Trimming took off 3 bases at V and 5 bases at J, with 15 bases between the two ends. Germline assignment: CDR1 SGHRS and CDR2 YFSETQ. The CDR3 is 14 residues long. The CDR3 region has the DNA TGCGCCAGCAGCTCACGGGGCTTCGGGAACGAGCAGTACTTC. Protein sequence: CASSSRGFGNEQYF.

Comments on this clone: This same CDR3 is encoded by further DNA sequences in the sample. The genes are TRBV15 and TRBJ2-1; D remains ambiguous. With 0 bases removed from V and 4 bases from J, the gap between germline ends came to 7 bases. The CDR3 has 14 amino acids. In germline, CDR1 is LNHNV, CDR2 YYDKDF (reference sequence). CDR3 sequence reads: CATSREVGYNEQFF. CDR3 nucleotide sequence: TGTGCCACCAGCAGAGAAGTGGGGTACAATGAGCAGTTCTTC.

The genes are TRBV2 and TRBJ2-6, with a weak D call TRBD1 (6 bases). V was trimmed by 10 bases and J by 4 bases, leaving 14 bases between them. Per the germline V gene, CDR1 is SNHLY and CDR2 is FYNNEI. The CDR3 extends over 14 amino acids. The CDR3 reads CATEGQSGANVLTF. In nucleotides, the CDR3 is TGTGCCACCGAGGGACAATCCGGGGCCAACGTCCTGACTTTC.